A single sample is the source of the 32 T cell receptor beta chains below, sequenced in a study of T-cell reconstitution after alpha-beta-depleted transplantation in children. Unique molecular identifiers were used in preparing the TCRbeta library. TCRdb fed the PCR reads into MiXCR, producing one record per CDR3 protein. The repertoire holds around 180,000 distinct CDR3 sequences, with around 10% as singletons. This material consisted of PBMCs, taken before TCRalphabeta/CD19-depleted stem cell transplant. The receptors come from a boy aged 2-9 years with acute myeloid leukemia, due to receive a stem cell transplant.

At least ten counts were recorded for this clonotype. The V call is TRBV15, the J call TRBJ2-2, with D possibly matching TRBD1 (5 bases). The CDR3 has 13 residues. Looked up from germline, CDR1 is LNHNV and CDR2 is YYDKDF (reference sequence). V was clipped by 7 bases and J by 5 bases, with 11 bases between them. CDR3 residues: CATTRTLTGELFF. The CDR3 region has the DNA TGTGCCACCACCAGGACATTAACCGGGGAGCTGTTTTTT.

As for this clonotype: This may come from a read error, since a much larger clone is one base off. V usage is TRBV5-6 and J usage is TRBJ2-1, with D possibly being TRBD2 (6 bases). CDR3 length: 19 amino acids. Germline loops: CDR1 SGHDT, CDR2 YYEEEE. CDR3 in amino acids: CASSLAPIRGPGVGNEQIF. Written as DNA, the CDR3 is TGTGCCAGCAGCTTGGCCCCAATCCGGGGCCCGGGGGTAGGCAATGAGCAGATCTTC. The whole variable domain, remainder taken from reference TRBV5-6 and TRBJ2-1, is DAGVTQSPTHLIKTRGQQVTLRCSPKSGHDTVSWYQQALGQGPQFIFQYYEEEERQRGNFPDRFSGHQFPNYSSELNVNALLLGDSALYLCASSLAPIRGPGVGNEQIFGPGTRLTVL.

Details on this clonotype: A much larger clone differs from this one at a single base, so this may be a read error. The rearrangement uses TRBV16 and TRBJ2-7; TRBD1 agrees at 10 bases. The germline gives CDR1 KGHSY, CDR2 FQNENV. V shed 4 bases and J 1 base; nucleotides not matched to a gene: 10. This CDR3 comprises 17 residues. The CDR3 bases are TGTGCCAGCAGCCCGAACCTACCGGGACAGGGGTCCTACGAGCAGTACGTC. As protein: CASSPNLPGQGSYEQYV.

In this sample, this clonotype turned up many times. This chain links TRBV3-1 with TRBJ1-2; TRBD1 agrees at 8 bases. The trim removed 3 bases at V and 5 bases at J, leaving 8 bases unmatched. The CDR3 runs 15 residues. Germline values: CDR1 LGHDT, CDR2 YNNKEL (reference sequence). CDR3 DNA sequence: TGTGCCAGCAGCCACGGATACAGACAGGGGTATGGCTACACCTTC. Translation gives CASSHGYRQGYGYTF. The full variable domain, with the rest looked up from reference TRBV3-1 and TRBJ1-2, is DTAVSQTPKYLVTQMGNDKSIKCEQNLGHDTMYWYKQDSKKFLKIMFSYNNKELIINETVPNRFSPKSPDKAHLNLHINSLELGDSAVYFCASSHGYRQGYGYTFGSGTRLTVV.

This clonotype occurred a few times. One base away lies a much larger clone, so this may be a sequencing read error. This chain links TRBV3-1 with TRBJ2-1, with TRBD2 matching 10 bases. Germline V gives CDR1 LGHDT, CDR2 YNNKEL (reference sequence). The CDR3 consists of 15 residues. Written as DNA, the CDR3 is TGTGCCACCAGCCAAGCGGCTAGCGGGGGACATGAGCAGTTCTTC. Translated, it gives CATSQAASGGHEQFF.

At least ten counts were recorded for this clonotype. The chain's CDR3 is CATGLGYEQYF. The CDR3, as DNA: TGTGCGACGGGACTAGGCTACGAGCAGTACTTC. J is TRBJ2-7 and V is TRBV28, with 8 bases matching TRBD2. The CDR3 runs 11 residues. CDR1 is MDHEN, CDR2 SYDVKM, per germline.

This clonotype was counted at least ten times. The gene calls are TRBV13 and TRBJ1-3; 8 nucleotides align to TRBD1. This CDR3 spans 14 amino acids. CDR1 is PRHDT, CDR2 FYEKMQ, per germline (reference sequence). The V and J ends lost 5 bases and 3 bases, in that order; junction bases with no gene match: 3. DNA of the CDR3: TGTGCCAGCAGCCCCGGGACAGGTGGAAACACCATATATTTT. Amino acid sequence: CASSPGTGGNTIYF.

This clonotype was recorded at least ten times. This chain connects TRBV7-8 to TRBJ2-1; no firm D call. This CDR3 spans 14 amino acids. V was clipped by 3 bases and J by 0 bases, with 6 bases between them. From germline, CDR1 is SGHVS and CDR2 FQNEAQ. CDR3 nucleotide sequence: TGTGCCAGCAGCTTTGCGGCCTCCTACAATGAGCAGTTCTTC. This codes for CASSFAASYNEQFF. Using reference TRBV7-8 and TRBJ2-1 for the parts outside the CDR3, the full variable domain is GAGVSQSPRYKVAKRGQDVALRCDPISGHVSLFWYQQALGQGPEFLTYFQNEAQLDKSGLPSDRFFAERPEGSVSTLKIQRTQQEDSAVYLCASSFAASYNEQFFGPGTRLTVL.

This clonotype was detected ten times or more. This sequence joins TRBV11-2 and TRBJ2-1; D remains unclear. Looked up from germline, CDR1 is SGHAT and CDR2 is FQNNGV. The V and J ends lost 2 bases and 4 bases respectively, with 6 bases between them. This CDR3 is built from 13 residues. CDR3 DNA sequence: TGTGCCAGCAGCTTAAGCGCATACAATGAGCAGTTCTTC. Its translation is CASSLSAYNEQFF.

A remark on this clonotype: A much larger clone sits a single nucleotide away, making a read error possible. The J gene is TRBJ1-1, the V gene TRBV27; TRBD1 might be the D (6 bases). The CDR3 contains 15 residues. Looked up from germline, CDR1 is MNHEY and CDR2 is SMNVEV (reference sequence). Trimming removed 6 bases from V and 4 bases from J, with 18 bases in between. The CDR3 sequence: CASRDPQGISTEAFF. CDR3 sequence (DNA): TGTGCCAGCAGGGACCCACAGGGTATTAGCACTGAAGCTTTCTTT.

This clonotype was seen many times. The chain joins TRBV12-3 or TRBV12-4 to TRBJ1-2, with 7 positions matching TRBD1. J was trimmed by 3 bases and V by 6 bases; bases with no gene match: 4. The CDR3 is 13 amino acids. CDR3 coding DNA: TGTGCCAGCAGCGTAACAGGGGACTATGGCTACACCTTC. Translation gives CASSVTGDYGYTF.

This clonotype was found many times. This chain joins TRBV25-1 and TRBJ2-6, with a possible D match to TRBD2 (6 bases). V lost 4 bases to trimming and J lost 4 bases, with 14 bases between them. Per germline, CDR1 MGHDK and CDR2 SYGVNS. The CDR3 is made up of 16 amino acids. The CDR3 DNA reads TGTGCCAGCAGTGGGACTACGTTCTCCGGGGCCAACGTCCTGACTTTC. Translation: CASSGTTFSGANVLTF.

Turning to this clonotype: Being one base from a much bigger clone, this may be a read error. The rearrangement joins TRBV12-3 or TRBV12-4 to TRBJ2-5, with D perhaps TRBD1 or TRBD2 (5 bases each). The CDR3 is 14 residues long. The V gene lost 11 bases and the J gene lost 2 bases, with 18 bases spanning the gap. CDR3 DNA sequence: TGTGCCTGCAATAGGGACGGTGGTCAAGAGACCCAGTACTTC. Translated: CACNRDGGQETQYF.

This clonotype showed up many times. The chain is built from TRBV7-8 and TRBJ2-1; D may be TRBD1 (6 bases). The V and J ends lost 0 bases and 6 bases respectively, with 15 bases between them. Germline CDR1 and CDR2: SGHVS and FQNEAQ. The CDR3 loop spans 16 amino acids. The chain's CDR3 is CASSLAVRQVSNEQFF. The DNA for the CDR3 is TGTGCCAGCAGCTTAGCCGTTCGACAGGTTAGCAATGAGCAGTTCTTC.

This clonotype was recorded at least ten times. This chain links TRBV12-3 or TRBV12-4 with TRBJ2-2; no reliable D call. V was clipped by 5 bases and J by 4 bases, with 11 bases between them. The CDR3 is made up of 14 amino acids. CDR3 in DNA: TGTGCCAGCAGTCGCGACCGGGTCACCGGGGAGCTGTTTTTT. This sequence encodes CASSRDRVTGELFF.

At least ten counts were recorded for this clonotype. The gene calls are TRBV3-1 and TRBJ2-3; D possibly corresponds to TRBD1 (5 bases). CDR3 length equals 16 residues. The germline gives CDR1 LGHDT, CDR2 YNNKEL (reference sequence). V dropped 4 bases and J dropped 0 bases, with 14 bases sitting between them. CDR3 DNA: TGTGCCAGCAGCCCCTACCAGACAGTGAGCACAGATACGCAGTATTTT. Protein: CASSPYQTVSTDTQYF.

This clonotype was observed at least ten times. The CDR3 bases are TGTGCCAGCAGCCGCCTGACCTCTGGGGCCAACGTCCTGACTTTC. Amino acids: CASSRLTSGANVLTF. The genes are TRBV7-6 and TRBJ2-6; unclear D gene. This CDR3 is built from 15 residues. Trimming removed 5 bases from V and 0 bases from J, with 8 bases in between. CDR1 is SGHVS and CDR2 is FNYEAQ in the germline V gene.

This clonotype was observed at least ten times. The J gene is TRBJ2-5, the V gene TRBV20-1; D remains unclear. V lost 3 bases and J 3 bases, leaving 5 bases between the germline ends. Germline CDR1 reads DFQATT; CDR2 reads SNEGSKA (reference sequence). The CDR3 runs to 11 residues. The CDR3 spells CSASEKETQYF. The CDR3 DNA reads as TGCAGTGCTAGCGAAAAAGAGACCCAGTACTTC.

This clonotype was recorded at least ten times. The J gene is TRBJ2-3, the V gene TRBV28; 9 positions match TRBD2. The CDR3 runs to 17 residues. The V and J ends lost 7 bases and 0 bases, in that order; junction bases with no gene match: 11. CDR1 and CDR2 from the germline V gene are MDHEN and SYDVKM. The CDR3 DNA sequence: TGTGCCAGCACGAGGCAAGGACTAGCGCTAAGCACAGATACGCAGTATTTT. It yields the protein CASTRQGLALSTDTQYF.

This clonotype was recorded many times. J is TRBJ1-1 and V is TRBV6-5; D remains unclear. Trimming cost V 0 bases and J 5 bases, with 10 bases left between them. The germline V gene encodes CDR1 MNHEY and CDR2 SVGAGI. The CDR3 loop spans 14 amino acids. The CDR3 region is CASSYSSGSTEAFF. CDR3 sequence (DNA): TGTGCCAGCAGTTACTCGTCGGGGTCGACTGAAGCTTTCTTT.

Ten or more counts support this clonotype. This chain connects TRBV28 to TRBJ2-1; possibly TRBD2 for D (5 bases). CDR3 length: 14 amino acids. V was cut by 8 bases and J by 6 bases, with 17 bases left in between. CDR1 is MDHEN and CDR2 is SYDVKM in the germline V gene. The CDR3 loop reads CASRIGVSPNEQFF. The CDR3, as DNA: TGTGCCAGCCGAATCGGGGTTAGCCCCAATGAGCAGTTCTTC.

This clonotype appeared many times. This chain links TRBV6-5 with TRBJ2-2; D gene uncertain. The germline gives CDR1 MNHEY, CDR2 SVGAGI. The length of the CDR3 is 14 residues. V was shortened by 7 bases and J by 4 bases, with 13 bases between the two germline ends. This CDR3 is CASIPGRFTGELFF. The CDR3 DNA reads TGTGCCAGCATTCCTGGACGGTTCACCGGGGAGCTGTTTTTT.

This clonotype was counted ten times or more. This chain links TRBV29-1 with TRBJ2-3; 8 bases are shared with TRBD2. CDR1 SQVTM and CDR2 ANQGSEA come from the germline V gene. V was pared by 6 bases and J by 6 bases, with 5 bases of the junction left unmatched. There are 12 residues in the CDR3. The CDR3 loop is CSVRGGLDTQYF. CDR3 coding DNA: TGCAGCGTCCGGGGGGGCCTGGATACGCAGTATTTT.

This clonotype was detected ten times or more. The CDR3 DNA sequence: TGTGCCAGCAGTTTTAGCCAGGGGGCAGTTAGCAATCAGCCCCAGCATTTT. Translating it yields CASSFSQGAVSNQPQHF. The chain employs TRBV12-3 or TRBV12-4 and TRBJ1-5, with 8 positions matching TRBD1. This CDR3 has 17 amino acids. The J segment lost 0 bases and the V segment lost 3 bases, leaving 7 bases of the junction unmatched.

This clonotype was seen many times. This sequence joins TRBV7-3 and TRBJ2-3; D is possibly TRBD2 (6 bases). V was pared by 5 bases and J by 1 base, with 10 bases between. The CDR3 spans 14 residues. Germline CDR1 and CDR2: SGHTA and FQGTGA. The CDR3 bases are TGTGCCAGCAGCCCCACGGGGGGCACAGATACGCAGTATTTT. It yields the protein CASSPTGGTDTQYF.

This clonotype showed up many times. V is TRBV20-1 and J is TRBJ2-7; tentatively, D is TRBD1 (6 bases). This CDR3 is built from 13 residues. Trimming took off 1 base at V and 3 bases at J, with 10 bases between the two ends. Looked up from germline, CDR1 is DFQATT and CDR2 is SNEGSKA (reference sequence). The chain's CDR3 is CSARGYRDYEQYV. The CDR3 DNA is TGCAGTGCTAGAGGCTACAGGGACTACGAGCAGTACGTC.

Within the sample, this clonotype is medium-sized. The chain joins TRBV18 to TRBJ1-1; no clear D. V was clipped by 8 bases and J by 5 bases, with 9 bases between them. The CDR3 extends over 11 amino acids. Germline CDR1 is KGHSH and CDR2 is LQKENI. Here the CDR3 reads CASSPGTEAFF. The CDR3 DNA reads TGTGCCAGCAGTCCGGGGACTGAAGCTTTCTTT.

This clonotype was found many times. For the CDR3, the DNA is TGCGCCAGCAGTGAGTCGTTTTGGGCAGGCCTTCAGAGGAACACTGAAGCTTTCTTT. Its protein is CASSESFWAGLQRNTEAFF. The chain combines TRBV10-2 with TRBJ1-1, with unresolved D. V lost 0 bases to trimming and J lost 1 base, with 21 bases between them. This CDR3 comprises 19 residues. Looked up from germline, CDR1 is WSHSY and CDR2 is SAAADI.

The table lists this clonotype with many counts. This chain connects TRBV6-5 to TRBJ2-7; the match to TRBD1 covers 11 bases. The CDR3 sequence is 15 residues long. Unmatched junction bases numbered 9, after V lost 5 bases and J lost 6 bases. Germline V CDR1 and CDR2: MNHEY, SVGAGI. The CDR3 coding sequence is TGTGCCAGCAGTATACCGGGACAGGGGGTTGGCGAGCAGTACTTC. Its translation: CASSIPGQGVGEQYF.

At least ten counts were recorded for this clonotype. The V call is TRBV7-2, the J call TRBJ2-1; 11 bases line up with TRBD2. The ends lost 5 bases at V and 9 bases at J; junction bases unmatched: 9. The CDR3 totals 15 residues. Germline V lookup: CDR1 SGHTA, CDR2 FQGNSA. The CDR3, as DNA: TGTGCCAGCAGCGAGCAGGGGCTAGCGGGGGGTGAGCAGTTCTTC. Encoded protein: CASSEQGLAGGEQFF.

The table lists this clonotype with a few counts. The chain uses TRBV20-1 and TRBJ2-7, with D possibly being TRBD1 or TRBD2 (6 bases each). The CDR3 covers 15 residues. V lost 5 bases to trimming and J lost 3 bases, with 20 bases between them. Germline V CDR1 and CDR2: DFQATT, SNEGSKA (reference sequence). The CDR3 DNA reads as TGCAGTGCTTCCCTCCCGGGGGCGTTTAACTACGAGCAGTACTTC. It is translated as CSASLPGAFNYEQYF.

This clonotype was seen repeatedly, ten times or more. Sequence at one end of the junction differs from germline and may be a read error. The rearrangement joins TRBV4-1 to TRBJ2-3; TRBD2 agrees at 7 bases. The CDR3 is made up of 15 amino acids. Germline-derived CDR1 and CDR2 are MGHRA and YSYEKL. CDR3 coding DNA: TGCGCCAGTAGCCCTTGGACTAGAGGCACAGATACGCAGTATTTT. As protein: CASSPWTRGTDTQYF.